These T cell receptor beta chains were read from a single sample in a study of blood T cell repertoires in COVID-19. The protocol was immunoSEQ multiplex PCR, while the TCRdb copy is restricted to in-frame clones and leaves out a portion. The table lists 200,000 to 300,000 clones, 80% to 90% of them singletons. What was sequenced was PBMCs or T cells enriched from blood (not recorded which). These TCRs come from a young woman with acute COVID-19. CDR3s include the opening cysteine and the closing phenylalanine or tryptophan. The order of the fields is J gene, V gene, D gene, clone size, CDR3 DNA, CDR3 protein. A D gene is named only where the DNA matches it firmly. Clone size is shown for a subset of rows, as once, few, many or a class of expanded clone.

j_call: TRBJ2-3; v_call: TRBV19; d_call: .; clone_size: .; cdr3_nt: TGTGCCAGTAGTAAAAATCTATTGGTAGGGACAGAGGGACTGATTTCGCAGTATTTT; cdr3_aa: CASSKNLLVGTEGLISQYF
j_call: TRBJ1-2; v_call: TRBV19; d_call: TRBD1; clone_size: .; cdr3_nt: TGTGCCAGTAGTACCAGGGGACAGGGTCGAGGTGGCTACACCTTC; cdr3_aa: CASSTRGQGRGGYTF
j_call: TRBJ2-2; v_call: TRBV9; d_call: TRBD2; clone_size: once; cdr3_nt: TGTGCCAGCAGCGTAGATCAGGGAGGGCACACCGGGGAGCTGTTTTTT; cdr3_aa: CASSVDQGGHTGELFF
j_call: TRBJ2-2; v_call: TRBV9; d_call: .; clone_size: .; cdr3_nt: TGTGCCAGCAGCGTAGAGCGACTAGCGAACACCGGGGAGCTGTTTTTT; cdr3_aa: CASSVERLANTGELFF
j_call: TRBJ1-2; v_call: TRBV30; d_call: .; clone_size: .; cdr3_nt: TGTGCCTGGAGTGACCTCGGAAGGTCTCGGGGCTATGGCTACACCTTC; cdr3_aa: CAWSDLGRSRGYGYTF
j_call: TRBJ1-5; v_call: TRBV5-5; d_call: .; clone_size: .; cdr3_nt: TGTGCCAGCAGCTTGGACCCGGGTAGCAATCAGCCCCAGCATTTT; cdr3_aa: CASSLDPGSNQPQHF
j_call: TRBJ1-4; v_call: TRBV3-1/TRBV3-2; d_call: .; clone_size: once; cdr3_nt: TGTGCCAGCAGCCATTCGACAGGCCGGGAAAAACTGTTTTTT; cdr3_aa: CASSHSTGREKLFF
j_call: TRBJ1-6; v_call: TRBV27; d_call: TRBD1; clone_size: .; cdr3_nt: TGTGCCAGCAGCACCGCCGGGACAGGGCACTATTCACCCCTCCACTTT; cdr3_aa: CASSTAGTGHYSPLHF
j_call: TRBJ2-1; v_call: TRBV14; d_call: .; clone_size: .; cdr3_nt: TGTGCCAGCAGCCAAGATTCCAGCGGGTCTTTTTACAATGAGCAGTTCTTC; cdr3_aa: CASSQDSSGSFYNEQFF
j_call: TRBJ2-1; v_call: TRBV2; d_call: TRBD1; clone_size: .; cdr3_nt: TGTGCCAGCAGGCGACAGGGGTCCTACAATGAGCAGTTCTTC; cdr3_aa: CASRRQGSYNEQFF
j_call: TRBJ2-7; v_call: TRBV4-1; d_call: .; clone_size: .; cdr3_nt: TGCGCCAGCAGCCATCCAGGCGCCGGTTACGAGCAGTACTTC; cdr3_aa: CASSHPGAGYEQYF
j_call: TRBJ1-1; v_call: TRBV18; d_call: .; clone_size: .; cdr3_nt: TGTGCCAGCTCACCGGAGAGTTACACTGAAGCTTTCTTT; cdr3_aa: CASSPESYTEAFF
j_call: TRBJ2-3; v_call: TRBV19; d_call: TRBD2; clone_size: .; cdr3_nt: TGTGCCAGTAGTCCCGGGACTAGCGGGGTTAACACAGATACGCAGTATTTT; cdr3_aa: CASSPGTSGVNTDTQYF
j_call: TRBJ1-1; v_call: TRBV6-5; d_call: TRBD1; clone_size: once; cdr3_nt: TGTGCCAGCCCCGGGACAGGGCCTAGTTTTTTCTTT; cdr3_aa: CASPGTGPSFFF
j_call: TRBJ1-1; v_call: TRBV4-1; d_call: .; clone_size: once; cdr3_nt: TGCGCCAGCAGCCGCCAACACATCGACAGGAACACTGAAGCTTTCTTT; cdr3_aa: CASSRQHIDRNTEAFF
j_call: TRBJ1-4; v_call: TRBV10-2; d_call: TRBD1; clone_size: .; cdr3_nt: TGCGCCAGCAGTGAGGCAGGGGGCTATGAAAAACTGTTTTTT; cdr3_aa: CASSEAGGYEKLFF
j_call: TRBJ1-5; v_call: TRBV2; d_call: TRBD1; clone_size: .; cdr3_nt: TGTGCCAGCAGGAGAGACAGGGACAATCAGCCCCAGCATTTT; cdr3_aa: CASRRDRDNQPQHF
j_call: TRBJ1-2; v_call: TRBV3-1/TRBV3-2; d_call: .; clone_size: .; cdr3_nt: TGTGCCAGCAGCCAAGATTTCGAGCGGTGGAGCTACACCTTC; cdr3_aa: CASSQDFERWSYTF
j_call: TRBJ1-4; v_call: TRBV2; d_call: TRBD1; clone_size: .; cdr3_nt: TGTGCCAGCAGTGTGCCCCGGGACAGGGAGGGAGTCAGTGAAAAACTGTTTTTT; cdr3_aa: CASSVPRDREGVSEKLFF
j_call: TRBJ1-2; v_call: TRBV7-9; d_call: TRBD1; clone_size: .; cdr3_nt: TGTGCCAGCAGCGCCCGGACAGGGACGGGTGGCTACACCTTC; cdr3_aa: CASSARTGTGGYTF
j_call: TRBJ2-1; v_call: TRBV7-2; d_call: TRBD2; clone_size: .; cdr3_nt: TGTGCCAGCAGCCCCGGACTAGCGGGGGTTAATGAGCAGTTCTTC; cdr3_aa: CASSPGLAGVNEQFF
j_call: TRBJ1-5; v_call: TRBV4-1; d_call: .; clone_size: .; cdr3_nt: TGCGCCAGCAGCCAAGATCAGGGCAGCAATCAGCCCCAGCATTTT; cdr3_aa: CASSQDQGSNQPQHF
j_call: TRBJ1-2; v_call: TRBV4-1; d_call: .; clone_size: .; cdr3_nt: TGCGCCAGCAGCCGCCCGCAGGGGCAGAGAACGGAGGGCTACACCTTC; cdr3_aa: CASSRPQGQRTEGYTF
j_call: TRBJ2-7; v_call: TRBV30; d_call: .; clone_size: .; cdr3_nt: TGTGCCTGGAGTGTAGATGCCAGCTACGAGCAGTACTTC; cdr3_aa: CAWSVDASYEQYF
j_call: TRBJ2-5; v_call: TRBV6-5; d_call: .; clone_size: once; cdr3_nt: TGTGCCAGCAGCCGCACTGAAGAGACCCAGTACTTC; cdr3_aa: CASSRTEETQYF
j_call: TRBJ1-4; v_call: TRBV4-1; d_call: .; clone_size: .; cdr3_nt: TGCGCCAGCAGCTCCCGAGGAAAACTGTTTTTT; cdr3_aa: CASSSRGKLFF
j_call: TRBJ1-6; v_call: TRBV7-2; d_call: .; clone_size: .; cdr3_nt: TGTGCCAGCAGCAGAGATTCACCCCTCCACTTT; cdr3_aa: CASSRDSPLHF
j_call: TRBJ2-3; v_call: TRBV5-8; d_call: TRBD2; clone_size: .; cdr3_nt: TGTGCCAGCAGCTCCGGGACTAGCGGGGGGGATACGCAGTATTTT; cdr3_aa: CASSSGTSGGDTQYF
j_call: TRBJ1-6; v_call: TRBV7-2; d_call: TRBD1; clone_size: .; cdr3_nt: TGTGCCAGCAGGGGGACGACAGGGCTGTGGGAACCCCTCCACTTT; cdr3_aa: CASRGTTGLWEPLHF
j_call: TRBJ2-2; v_call: TRBV7-6; d_call: .; clone_size: .; cdr3_nt: TGTGCCAGCAGCTTAAGTAGACAGTACGCGAACACCGGGGAGCTGTTTTTT; cdr3_aa: CASSLSRQYANTGELFF
j_call: TRBJ1-4; v_call: TRBV5-1; d_call: TRBD1; clone_size: .; cdr3_nt: TGCGCCAGCAGCTTGGTTGGGACAGGCGGAGAAAAACTGTTTTTT; cdr3_aa: CASSLVGTGGEKLFF
j_call: TRBJ2-5; v_call: TRBV7-2; d_call: .; clone_size: .; cdr3_nt: TGTGCCAGCAGCTTAAATGGAGGGACAGTTGGAGGGGAGACCCAGTACTTC; cdr3_aa: CASSLNGGTVGGETQYF
j_call: TRBJ2-1; v_call: TRBV7-2; d_call: TRBD2; clone_size: .; cdr3_nt: TGTGCCAGCAGCTTTCGCGGGGGGGCCAAGGGTGAGCAGTTCTTC; cdr3_aa: CASSFRGGAKGEQFF
j_call: TRBJ1-4; v_call: TRBV9; d_call: TRBD1; clone_size: .; cdr3_nt: TGTGCCAGCAGCCCCTGGACAGGGACACAGGAAAAACTGTTTTTT; cdr3_aa: CASSPWTGTQEKLFF
j_call: TRBJ1-1; v_call: TRBV29-1; d_call: TRBD1; clone_size: few; cdr3_nt: TGCAGCATCATCCAGGGGGCGAACACTGAAGCTTTCTTT; cdr3_aa: CSIIQGANTEAFF
j_call: TRBJ1-2; v_call: TRBV6-2/TRBV6-3; d_call: .; clone_size: .; cdr3_nt: TGTGCCAGCAGTGCCCCCGGCAGGGCCACCTATGGCTACACCTTC; cdr3_aa: CASSAPGRATYGYTF
j_call: TRBJ1-1; v_call: TRBV5-1; d_call: .; clone_size: .; cdr3_nt: TGCGCCAGCAGCTTGGAGTTCGGCGGGAACACTGAAGCTTTCTTT; cdr3_aa: CASSLEFGGNTEAFF
j_call: TRBJ1-2; v_call: TRBV10-2; d_call: .; clone_size: .; cdr3_nt: TGCGCCAGCAGTGAGATTAGTAACTATGGCTACACCTTC; cdr3_aa: CASSEISNYGYTF
j_call: TRBJ2-7; v_call: TRBV27; d_call: TRBD2; clone_size: .; cdr3_nt: TGTGCCAGCAGTTTCAGAGCGGGGCTTGAGCAGTACTTC; cdr3_aa: CASSFRAGLEQYF
j_call: TRBJ2-2; v_call: TRBV27; d_call: TRBD2; clone_size: .; cdr3_nt: TGTGCCAGCAGTCCCCGTAGCGGGGGGTACACCGGGGAGCTGTTTTTT; cdr3_aa: CASSPRSGGYTGELFF
j_call: TRBJ1-2; v_call: TRBV4-3; d_call: TRBD1; clone_size: .; cdr3_nt: TGCGCCAGCAGCCACTCTTATGTGGGACAGGGACCCCTCTATGGCTACACCTTC; cdr3_aa: CASSHSYVGQGPLYGYTF
j_call: TRBJ1-4; v_call: TRBV29-1; d_call: .; clone_size: .; cdr3_nt: TGCAGCGTTGCCCGGGGGGATGAAAAACTGTTTTTT; cdr3_aa: CSVARGDEKLFF
j_call: TRBJ2-5; v_call: TRBV9; d_call: .; clone_size: once; cdr3_nt: TGTGCCAGCGGAACCAGGGTTCGTGAGACCCAGTACTTC; cdr3_aa: CASGTRVRETQYF
j_call: TRBJ1-1; v_call: TRBV11-2; d_call: .; clone_size: .; cdr3_nt: TGTGCCAGCAGCTTATGGAGGGGGAGGGGTATCGTCACTGAAGCTTTCTTT; cdr3_aa: CASSLWRGRGIVTEAFF
j_call: TRBJ1-5; v_call: TRBV2; d_call: .; clone_size: .; cdr3_nt: TGTGCCAGCAGCGATGACGGAGGCAATCAGCCCCAGCATTTT; cdr3_aa: CASSDDGGNQPQHF
j_call: TRBJ1-5; v_call: TRBV7-2; d_call: .; clone_size: .; cdr3_nt: TGTGCCAGCAGCTTAAATCCGGGAAGAAAGTCGGGCCAGCCCCAGCATTTT; cdr3_aa: CASSLNPGRKSGQPQHF
j_call: TRBJ1-3; v_call: TRBV27; d_call: .; clone_size: .; cdr3_nt: TGTGCCAGCAGTTTCGGGACTGGAAACACCATATATTTT; cdr3_aa: CASSFGTGNTIYF
j_call: TRBJ1-5; v_call: TRBV6-2/TRBV6-3; d_call: TRBD1; clone_size: .; cdr3_nt: TGTGCCAGCAGCCGACAGGGTGATAACAATCAGCCCCAGCATTTT; cdr3_aa: CASSRQGDNNQPQHF
j_call: TRBJ1-1; v_call: TRBV5-1; d_call: .; clone_size: .; cdr3_nt: TGCGCCAGCAGCTTATACGGGGAGGGCAACACTGAAGCTTTCTTT; cdr3_aa: CASSLYGEGNTEAFF
j_call: TRBJ1-2; v_call: TRBV11-2; d_call: .; clone_size: .; cdr3_nt: TGTGCCAGCAGCCTCGACAGGATAGATGGCTACACCTTC; cdr3_aa: CASSLDRIDGYTF
j_call: TRBJ2-2; v_call: TRBV5-1; d_call: TRBD1; clone_size: .; cdr3_nt: TGCGCCAGCAGCCGGGACAGGGCTAACACCGGGGAGCTGTTTTTT; cdr3_aa: CASSRDRANTGELFF
j_call: TRBJ1-4; v_call: TRBV6-5; d_call: .; clone_size: .; cdr3_nt: TGTGCCAGCAGTTGGGGGCGGACTAATGAAAAACTGTTTTTT; cdr3_aa: CASSWGRTNEKLFF
j_call: TRBJ2-2; v_call: TRBV14; d_call: .; clone_size: .; cdr3_nt: TGTGCCAGCAGCCAAGTGAATAGCGAGCTGTTTTTT; cdr3_aa: CASSQVNSELFF
j_call: TRBJ1-3; v_call: TRBV4-3; d_call: .; clone_size: once; cdr3_nt: TGCGCCAGCAGCCAAGAGCCCCGGGAAGGAAACACCATATATTTT; cdr3_aa: CASSQEPREGNTIYF